This T cell receptor (beta chain) was captured by sequencing in a study of T cell responses to AZD1222 COVID-19 vaccine. V was shortened by 6 bases and J by 2 bases, with 17 bases between the two germline ends. The CDR3 covers 15 residues. Germline loops: CDR1 MNHEY, CDR2 SVGAGI. As concerns this clone: Its antigen is still unknown.

Measured with immunoSEQ multiplex PCR; TCRdb has only the in-frame clones, and not every one. The sample shows about 130,000 clones, about 90% of them seen only once. Findings of the study overall: There were repertoire samples only from the period after the peak T cell response. White British ancestry dominated among donors, who included more females, and clonal diversity was possibly underestimated. Researchers report vaccine-associated CD4 TCRs spanning spike, with dominance at 160-218 and 743-854.

This sequence was found in an adult in good health. The chain links TRBV6-5 to TRBJ2-7, with D perhaps matching TRBD1 (6 bases). This sample comprised peripheral blood, obtained on day 0 of MenACWY control vaccination. The CDR3 reads CASSSPGHPPYEQYF. CDR3 nucleotide sequence: TGTGCCAGCAGCTCGCCGGGACACCCTCCCTACGAGCAGTACTTC.